This T cell receptor beta chain was captured in a study of T cells in Graves' hyperthyroidism and ophthalmopathy. General study points: Ophthalmopathy got predicted by the model a median about 6.5 months before its onset. Ophthalmopathy was distinguished from stable hyperthyroidism by 13 V-J signatures. Blood held most thyroid clonotypes expanded above 0.001 frequency.

This clonotype was detected a few times. Its target is not known. The study excluded patients with uncontrolled infection, other autoimmune disease, pregnancy or lactation. TCR beta CDR3 region amplification was performed from RNA transcripts. TCR CDR3 regions were first amplified by RT-PCR with HTBI primers. MiXCR, run by TCRdb on the multiplex PCR reads, gives a single entry per CDR3 protein. Of fewer than 550,000 distinct CDR3 sequences detected, 15% to 18% appear once; the ten largest clones hold about 14%. The germline V gene encodes CDR1 MNHEY and CDR2 SMNVEV (reference sequence). This CDR3 has 15 amino acids. Trimming removed 4 bases from V and 8 bases from J; junction bases left unmatched: 7.

The source is a woman under 30 with Graves' hyperthyroidism. The specimen was blood. The V and J genes are TRBV27 and TRBJ1-4; 10 bases are a match to TRBD1. The CDR3 DNA reads TGTGCCAGCAGTTCTTGGGGGACAGGGGAAGAAAAACTGTTTTTT. This encodes CASSSWGTGEEKLFF.